This entry features one T cell receptor beta chain sequence. The CDR3 has 17 amino acids. With V trimmed by 7 bases and J by 2 bases, 7 bases remained unmatched. The germline CDR1 and CDR2 sequences are SNHLY and FYNNEI. This sample is drawn from a study of regulatory T cells in long-lasting Graves disease. Sequencing libraries for TCR beta were prepared with iRepertoire HTBI primers and Arm-PCR of CDR3 regions. TCRdb ran MiXCR on the multiplex PCR reads and lists one entry per CDR3 protein. The repertoire holds fewer than 500,000 distinct CDR3 sequences, with 15% to 20% as singletons. The time point was: newly diagnosed GD, antithyroid drugs for less than 3 months. PBMC-derived RNA was used for the TCR library. Graves' disease diagnosis followed American Thyroid Association guidelines. This sample also appeared in a second study, on T cells in Graves' hyperthyroidism and ophthalmopathy. Per that paper: Blood samples included most of the expanded thyroid clonotypes exceeding 0.001.

The sequence was collected from a man aged 35-49 years with Graves disease. The source was peripheral blood mononuclear cells (PBMCs), collected at new diagnosis, from a patient treated with antithyroid drugs. The genes are TRBV2 and TRBJ2-5, with TRBD2 identical over 16 bases. This CDR3 is CASTPGTSGRVQETQYF. The CDR3 coding sequence is TGTGCCAGCACTCCAGGGACTAGCGGGAGGGTTCAAGAGACCCAGTACTTC.